This T cell receptor (beta chain) stems from a study of early T cells in non-severe SARS-CoV-2 infection (dated by TCRdb to the early 2020s). Concerning the study at large: TCR sequencing used bulk RNA from unsorted whole blood, so alpha and beta chains could not be paired. The study at large found these results: VDJdb matching was skewed toward anti-spike CD8 responses and likely underestimated virus-specific expansions, missing private and CD4 specificities.

Receptors were amplified or captured by 5' RACE. Sequencing was carried out with a NextSeq 500. The TCR library protocol attached unique molecular identifiers to individual cDNA molecules to correct for sequencing error and PCR bias. Sequencing covered both TCR alpha and beta chains, and within each sample the abundances of alpha and beta sequences were tightly co-correlated. Turning to the authors' computational methods: Decombinator V4 was used to annotate the V gene, J gene and CDR3 of the TCR sequences. TCRs were defined as expanded if a significant change between any two time points was detected under a Poisson model with p below 0.0001. Abundances of TCRs were expressed as counts per million after normalisation to the total number of TCRs sequenced in each sample. TRAV1-2 paired with TRAJ12, TRAJ20 or TRAJ33 defined MAIT TCRs, while TRAV10 paired with TRAJ18 defined iNKT TCRs. VDJdb, accessed 1 November 2021, was searched for CMV, EBV and SARS-CoV-2 annotated TCRs, with TCRs annotated for multiple antigens excluded. TCRdb cleaned the public reads at Q25 with fastp, built clones with MiXCR and kept in-frame beta chains. CDR3 protein duplicates are merged, each entry listing the most common genes and DNA. These V and J calls are TCRdb output, not the study's own analysis. The sample yields around 76,000 distinct CDR3 sequences; approximately 12% were counted once. The ten largest make up about 3.9% of the sample.

At the junction V is shortened by 5 bases and J by 4 bases, with 18 bases in between. CDR3 length: 15 amino acids, cysteine to phenylalanine. The read is trimmed to its CDR3 DNA, 45 bases read in frame from base 1. The germline V gene (reference sequence) specifies DFQATT as CDR1 and SNEGSKA as CDR2. This clonotype was seen many times. Its antigen is not yet known. No much larger clone is present one base from it, and per-base qualities are unavailable. This was a case-control study nested in a cohort of healthcare workers in London, UK, who had nasopharyngeal swab PCR tests and blood samples taken every week. Healthcare workers were enrolled in the week of the UK lockdown, from 23 to 31 March 2020, and were followed every week for up to about 16 weeks.

Sequencing was carried out using whole blood. This receptor was taken from an adult who was a healthcare worker with PCR-confirmed SARS-CoV-2 infection or an uninfected control (not recorded which). The chain is assembled from TRBV20-1 and TRBJ2-1; TRBD2 is a weak D gene call, 6 bases matching. The sequenced DNA is TGCAGTGCTCCCGAGGTAGCGGCCCATTACAATGAGCAGTTCTTC. Its translation reads: CSAPEVAAHYNEQFF.